Below are 7 T cell receptor beta chains sequenced from a single sample in a study of control samples from healthy donors and cancer patients. Using immunoSEQ multiplex PCR, the repertoire was profiled, and TCRdb retains in-frame clones only, with some absent. The data contain about 160,000 clones, around 94% of them seen just once; the ten biggest clones take up 14%. Material: PBMCs. The receptors stem from a man in his fifties or sixties with colorectal cancer.

Turning to this clone: A read error may account for a junction end that differs from germline. The gene calls are TRBV6-1 and TRBJ2-1; 7 bases match TRBD1. The CDR3 sequence is 13 residues long. Germline assignment: CDR1 MNHNS and CDR2 SASEGT. CDR3 DNA: TGTGCCAGCAGTGAAGCATTGACAGGGACGAATATCTTC. Protein: CASSEALTGTNIF.

In nucleotides, the CDR3 is TGTGCCAGCAGCTCAGGGATCACAGATACGCAGTATTTT. It translates to CASSSGITDTQYF. The chain combines TRBV14 with TRBJ2-3; D might be TRBD1 (5 bases). CDR1 and CDR2 (germline): SGHDN, FVKESK. This CDR3 has 13 residues. The V gene lost 5 bases and the J gene lost 2 bases, with 8 bases spanning the gap. The whole variable domain, filled in from reference TRBV14 and TRBJ2-3, reads EAGVTQFPSHSVIEKGQTVTLRCDPISGHDNLYWYRRVMGKEIKFLLHFVKESKQDESGMPNNRFLAERTGGTYSTLKVQPAELEDSGVYFCASSSGITDTQYFGPGTRLTVL.

The chain employs TRBV10-2 and TRBJ1-4; TRBD1 agrees at 11 bases. The CDR3 spans 15 residues. Germline trimming cut 6 bases from V and 7 bases from J; bases unmatched to any gene: 7. Germline V gene data show CDR1 as WSHSY and CDR2 as SAAADI. As DNA, the CDR3 is TGCGCCAGCAGGAAAGGACAGGGGGCGGGTGAAAAACTGTTTTTT. Amino acid sequence: CASRKGQGAGEKLFF.

The chain joins TRBV7-2 to TRBJ2-3, with D perhaps matching TRBD2 (5 bases). This CDR3 spans 14 amino acids. Trimming cost V 6 bases and J 2 bases, with 12 bases left between them. From germline, CDR1 is SGHTA and CDR2 FQGNSA. The CDR3 nucleotides are TGTGCCAGCAGTAAGGACTTTTACACAGATACGCAGTATTTT. Translation gives CASSKDFYTDTQYF.

The chain couples TRBV5-6 to TRBJ1-1, with D perhaps matching TRBD1 (6 bases). The CDR3 sequence is 15 residues long. Trimming took off 6 bases at V and 2 bases at J, with 17 bases between the two ends. Germline V lookup: CDR1 SGHDT, CDR2 YYEEEE. In DNA, the CDR3 is TGTGCCAGCACCTCCTGGGACATCCGAAACACTGAAGCTTTCTTT. Amino acid sequence: CASTSWDIRNTEAFF. Full variable domain (outside the CDR3, taken from reference TRBV5-6 and TRBJ1-1): DAGVTQSPTHLIKTRGQQVTLRCSPKSGHDTVSWYQQALGQGPQFIFQYYEEEERQRGNFPDRFSGHQFPNYSSELNVNALLLGDSALYLCASTSWDIRNTEAFFGQGTRLTVV.

The J gene is TRBJ2-5, the V gene TRBV27; 10 bases agree with TRBD1. The CDR3 contains 15 residues. Germline-derived CDR1 and CDR2 are MNHEY and SMNVEV (reference sequence). V dropped 4 bases and J dropped 6; count of bases not matched to a gene: 8. CDR3 nucleotide sequence: TGTGCCAGCAGTTCCGGGGACAGGGGCAAACAGACCCAGTACTTC. Amino acid sequence: CASSSGDRGKQTQYF.

The V and J genes are TRBV10-2 and TRBJ1-2; D unclear. The CDR3 covers 16 residues. V lost 6 bases and J lost 1, with 18 bases in between. Per the germline V gene, CDR1 is WSHSY and CDR2 is SAAADI. This chain's CDR3 is CASRGLWADHNYGYTF. As DNA, the CDR3 is TGCGCCAGCAGAGGTCTATGGGCGGATCATAACTATGGCTACACCTTC.